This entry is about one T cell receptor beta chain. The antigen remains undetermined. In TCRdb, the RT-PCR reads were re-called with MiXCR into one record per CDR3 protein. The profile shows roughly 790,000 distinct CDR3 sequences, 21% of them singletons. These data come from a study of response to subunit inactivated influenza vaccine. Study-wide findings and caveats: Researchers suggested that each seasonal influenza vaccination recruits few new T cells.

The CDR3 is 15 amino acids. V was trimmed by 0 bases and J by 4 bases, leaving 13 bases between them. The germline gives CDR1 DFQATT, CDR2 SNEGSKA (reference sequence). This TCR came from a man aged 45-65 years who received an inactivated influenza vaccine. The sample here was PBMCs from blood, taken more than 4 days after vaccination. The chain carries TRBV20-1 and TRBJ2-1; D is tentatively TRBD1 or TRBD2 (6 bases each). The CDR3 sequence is CSARDQGREYNEQFF. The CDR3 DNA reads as TGCAGTGCTAGAGATCAGGGGCGGGAATACAATGAGCAGTTCTTC.